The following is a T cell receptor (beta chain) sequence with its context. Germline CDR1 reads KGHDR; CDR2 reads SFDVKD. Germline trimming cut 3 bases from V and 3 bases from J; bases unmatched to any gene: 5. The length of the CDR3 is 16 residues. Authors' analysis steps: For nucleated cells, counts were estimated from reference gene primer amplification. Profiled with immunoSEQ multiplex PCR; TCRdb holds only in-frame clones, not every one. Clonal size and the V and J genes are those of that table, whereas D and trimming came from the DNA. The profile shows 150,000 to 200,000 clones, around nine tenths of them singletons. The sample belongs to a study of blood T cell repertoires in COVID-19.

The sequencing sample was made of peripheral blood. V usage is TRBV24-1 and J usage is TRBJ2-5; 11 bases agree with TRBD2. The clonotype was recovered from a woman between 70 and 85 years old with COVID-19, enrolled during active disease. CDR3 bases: TGTGCCACCAGTGATCTTAGCGGGGGGGAAAAAGAGACCCAGTACTTC. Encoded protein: CATSDLSGGEKETQYF.